The 31 T cell receptor beta chains in this list originate from one sample, sequenced in a study of siplizumab effects on memory and regulatory T cells. The data were produced by immunoSEQ multiplex PCR, yet TCRdb's version contains in-frame clones alone and is incomplete. The sample contains tens of thousands of clones, more than 85% of which appear only once. Material for sequencing was CD8+ T cells sorted from blood. Receptors originate from a human donor in good health.

J is TRBJ1-1 and V is TRBV19; no definite D call. This CDR3 has 13 residues. The germline V gene has CDR1 LNHDA and CDR2 SQIVND (reference sequence). V dropped 10 bases and J dropped 0 bases, with 12 bases sitting between them. The CDR3 DNA reads as TGTGCCACTTCCCTTTCCGTGAACACTGAAGCTTTCTTT. This translates into CATSLSVNTEAFF.

This chain connects TRBV7-9 to TRBJ2-7; D call uncertain. CDR1 SEHNR and CDR2 FQNEAQ come from the germline V gene (reference sequence). Between the trimmed V and J ends, which lost 1 base and 3 bases, there was a span of 7 bases. The CDR3 runs 13 residues. CDR3 coding DNA: TGTGCCAGCAGCTTAGACCCTTACTACGAGCAGTACTTC. It codes for CASSLDPYYEQYF.

The chain joins TRBV7-6 to TRBJ2-5; a weak D match, TRBD1 (6 bases). CDR3 length equals 17 residues. Trimming removed 4 bases from V and 0 bases from J, with 18 bases in between. Germline V CDR1 and CDR2: SGHVS, FNYEAQ. CDR3 amino acids: CASSSNYRVSDQETQYF. The CDR3 nucleotides are TGTGCCAGCAGCTCAAACTACAGGGTTTCCGACCAAGAGACCCAGTACTTC. The full variable domain, rest sourced from reference TRBV7-6 and TRBJ2-5, is GAGVSQSPRYKVTKRGQDVALRCDPISGHVSLYWYRQALGQGPEFLTYFNYEAQQDKSGLPNDRFSAERPEGSISTLTIQRTEQRDSAMYRCASSSNYRVSDQETQYFGPGTRLLVL.

The gene calls are TRBV6-6 and TRBJ2-7; 7 bases are shared with TRBD1. This CDR3 has 15 amino acids. J was trimmed by 2 bases and V by 2 bases; bases with no gene match: 6. The germline V gene encodes CDR1 MNHNY and CDR2 SVGAGI (reference sequence). DNA for the CDR3: TGTGCCAGCAGTTACCAACAGGGGATCCCCTACGAGCAGTACTTC. It translates to CASSYQQGIPYEQYF.

This chain connects TRBV5-1 to TRBJ2-3, with 7 bases aligning to TRBD1. With V trimmed by 5 bases and J by 5 bases, 11 bases remained unmatched. The length of the CDR3 is 15 residues. Germline CDR1 and CDR2: SGHRS and YFSETQ. CDR3 DNA sequence: TGCGCCAGCAGTCTCAACGAGGGGGCCGTAGATACGCAGTATTTT. Protein sequence: CASSLNEGAVDTQYF.

This clone was detected only once. The J gene is TRBJ2-1, the V gene TRBV5-8; 9 bases agree with TRBD1. V dropped 4 bases and J dropped 8; count of bases not matched to a gene: 10. The CDR3 is made up of 15 amino acids. Germline V gene sequence: CDR1 SGHTS, CDR2 YDEGEE. CDR3 region: CASSSRDRVVDEQFF. Written as DNA, the CDR3 is TGTGCCAGCAGCAGCCGGGACAGGGTGGTAGATGAGCAGTTCTTC.

The V call is TRBV2, the J call TRBJ2-2, with 10 nucleotides matching TRBD2. This CDR3 is built from 16 residues. Trimming cost V 8 bases and J 5 bases; bases outside gene matches: 11. Per the germline V gene, CDR1 is SNHLY and CDR2 is FYNNEI. The CDR3, as DNA: TGTGCCAGCGAGAACCTAGCGGGAGTGGGTACCGGGGAGCTGTTTTTT. Its translation is CASENLAGVGTGELFF. The full variable domain, in which reference TRBV2 and TRBJ2-2 provide the parts outside the CDR3, is EPEVTQTPSHQVTQMGQEVILRCVPISNHLYFYWYRQILGQKVEFLVSFYNNEISEKSEIFDDQFSVERPDGSNFTLKIRSTKLEDSAMYFCASENLAGVGTGELFFGEGSRLTVL.

The V gene is TRBV6-6, the J gene TRBJ1-5; D is undetermined. The CDR3 length is 14 residues. Germline V CDR1 and CDR2: MNHNY, SVGAGI (reference sequence). V shed 7 bases and J shed 0 bases, with 10 bases lying between them. As DNA, the CDR3 is TGTGCCAGCACCACGGGGAGTAGCAATCAGCCCCAGCATTTT. As protein: CASTTGSSNQPQHF.

The rearrangement uses TRBV6-5 and TRBJ2-3; 9 bases align to TRBD2. Germline V gives CDR1 MNHEY, CDR2 SVGAGI. V shed 2 bases, J shed 2 bases, and the junction held 5 bases outside the gene matches. The CDR3 sequence is 16 residues long. The CDR3 nucleotides are TGTGCCAGCAGTTACGAAGCGGGGGGAACCACAGATACGCAGTATTTT. Its protein is CASSYEAGGTTDTQYF.

This clone showed up just once. V gene TRBV7-2 combines with J gene TRBJ2-7; 10 bases match TRBD2. This CDR3 is built from 15 residues. Germline V gene lookup returns CDR1 SGHTA and CDR2 FQGNSA. V lost 5 bases and J lost 2; bases outside the gene matches: 6. The CDR3 coding sequence is TGTGCCAGCAGCGAGGGACTAGCGAGGACCTACGAGCAGTACTTC. Its protein is CASSEGLARTYEQYF.

CDR3: CASSPTDRVETQYF. CDR3 DNA sequence: TGCGCCAGCAGTCCCACGGACAGAGTGGAGACCCAGTACTTC. V is TRBV10-1 and J is TRBJ2-5, with TRBD1 as a possible D gene (6 bases). Germline V gene lookup returns CDR1 WNHNN and CDR2 SYGVQD (reference sequence). The CDR3 is 14 residues long. V shed 5 bases and J shed 5 bases, with 15 bases lying between them.

The chain combines TRBV5-6 with TRBJ2-2; TRBD1 matches at 9 bases. This CDR3 has 16 amino acids. Trimming at V came to 4 bases and at J to 6 bases, leaving 10 bases not matched to a gene. Per the germline V gene, CDR1 is SGHDT and CDR2 is YYEEEE. This CDR3 is CASSPGTGIFAGELFF. The DNA for the CDR3 is TGTGCCAGCAGCCCCGGGACAGGGATTTTCGCCGGGGAGCTGTTTTTT.

V usage is TRBV9 and J usage is TRBJ1-1, with 7 bases fitting TRBD1. The V gene's germline CDR1 is SGDLS and CDR2 YYNGEE. V was pared by 3 bases and J by 1 base, with 6 bases of the junction left unmatched. CDR3 length: 15 amino acids. CDR3: CASSGYRGPNTEAFF. In nucleotides, the CDR3 is TGTGCCAGCAGCGGTTACAGGGGCCCGAACACTGAAGCTTTCTTT.

The chain joins TRBV6-4 to TRBJ2-3; either TRBD1 or TRBD2 may fit D (5 bases each). The germline gives CDR1 MRHNA, CDR2 SNTAGT. The CDR3 consists of 12 residues. The V end was cut by 7 bases, the J end by 6 bases, with 11 bases between. The CDR3 DNA reads TGTGCCAGCACCCCGTGGGGGGATACGCAGTATTTT. Amino acids: CASTPWGDTQYF.

The rearrangement joins TRBV27 to TRBJ1-1; TRBD1 matches 7 bases. V was pared by 5 bases and J by 0 bases, with 3 bases of the junction left unmatched. The CDR3 is 14 residues long. CDR1 MNHEY and CDR2 SMNVEV come from the germline V gene (reference sequence). For the CDR3, the DNA is TGTGCCAGCAGTCTGGGGACAGTGAACACTGAAGCTTTCTTT. It encodes CASSLGTVNTEAFF.

This clone showed up just once. The chain has TRBV2 and TRBJ2-1; 13 nucleotides match TRBD2. The trim removed 6 bases at V and 9 bases at J, leaving 11 bases unmatched. Germline loops: CDR1 SNHLY, CDR2 FYNNEI. CDR3 length: 16 residues. In DNA, the CDR3 is TGTGCCAGCAGGCATACTAGCGGGAGGGCCCGTGGTGAGCAGTTCTTC. Its protein is CASRHTSGRARGEQFF.

The V gene is TRBV7-8, the J gene TRBJ2-5; 12 bases fit TRBD2. CDR1 SGHVS and CDR2 FQNEAQ come from the germline V gene. V lost 4 bases to trimming and J lost 5 bases; unmatched junction nucleotides: 8. The CDR3 spans 16 residues. For the CDR3, the DNA is TGTGCCAGCAGCTCCCTCTCTAGCGGGAGGGTCGAGACCCAGTACTTC. This encodes CASSSLSSGRVETQYF.

The chain employs TRBV4-1 and TRBJ1-4; TRBD1 is a possible D gene (6 bases). V was clipped by 3 bases and J by 8 bases, with 13 bases between them. This CDR3 is 14 amino acids long. Germline V gene sequence: CDR1 MGHRA, CDR2 YSYEKL. Here the CDR3 DNA reads TGCGCCAGCAGCCACCCTGGGGGGACAGAAAAACTGTTTTTT. Residues: CASSHPGGTEKLFF.

The V call is TRBV19, the J call TRBJ2-1; tentatively, D is TRBD2 (6 bases). CDR1 and CDR2 from the germline V gene are LNHDA and SQIVND (reference sequence). Trimming shortened V by 5 bases and J by 0 bases, and 8 bases separated the two germline ends. The CDR3 is 14 amino acids. The CDR3 DNA reads as TGTGCCAGTAGTCGGAGGGACTCCTACAATGAGCAGTTCTTC. It specifies CASSRRDSYNEQFF.

The chain employs TRBV9 and TRBJ2-3; D remains ambiguous. This CDR3 region has 14 residues. V lost 3 bases, J lost 4 bases, and 12 bases lay in between. In germline, CDR1 is SGDLS, CDR2 YYNGEE. CDR3 bases: TGTGCCAGCAGCGGGCCCGGGCTGGCAGATACGCAGTATTTT. This codes for CASSGPGLADTQYF.

The rearrangement joins TRBV7-9 to TRBJ1-4; D is undetermined. The CDR3 covers 14 residues. Germline lookup yields CDR1 SEHNR and CDR2 FQNEAQ (reference sequence). Trimming left V 4 bases short and J 7 bases short, with 13 bases between. The CDR3 spells CASSSAGGSEKLFF. The CDR3 DNA follows: TGTGCCAGCAGCTCCGCCGGCGGGAGTGAAAAACTGTTTTTT.

The rearrangement joins TRBV7-9 to TRBJ2-2; TRBD2 matches 11 bases. The germline V gene encodes CDR1 SEHNR and CDR2 FQNEAQ (reference sequence). Unmatched junction bases numbered 8, after V lost 6 bases and J lost 2 bases. The CDR3 consists of 17 residues. DNA of the CDR3: TGTGCCAGCAGTTCCCTAGCGGGGGGACCTAACACCGGGGAGCTGTTTTTT. It yields the protein CASSSLAGGPNTGELFF.

V and J are TRBV7-9 and TRBJ2-7; 8 nucleotides line up with TRBD1. The V segment lost 4 bases and the J segment 3 bases; nucleotides outside the gene matches: 14. The CDR3 spans 17 residues. Germline V gene data show CDR1 as SEHNR and CDR2 as FQNEAQ (reference sequence). In DNA form, the CDR3 reads TGTGCCAGCAGCTCGTCCCATCGCAGGGGGCTTTTCTACGAGCAGTACTTC. This sequence encodes CASSSSHRRGLFYEQYF.

The genes are TRBV4-2 and TRBJ2-3; maybe TRBD2 (6 bases). V lost 0 bases and J 5 bases, leaving 15 bases between the germline ends. This CDR3 contains 16 residues. Germline V gene data show CDR1 as LGHNA and CDR2 as YNFKEQ. CDR3 in DNA: TGTGCCAGCAGCCAAGAGTTACTAGCCCTAGGAGATACGCAGTATTTT. As protein: CASSQELLALGDTQYF.

This chain uses TRBV25-1 with TRBJ2-5; D is uncertain. The germline CDR1 and CDR2 sequences are MGHDK and SYGVNS. V was pared by 0 bases and J by 2 bases, with 10 bases between. The CDR3 sequence is 15 residues long. The CDR3 DNA reads as TGTGCCAGCAGTGAATATAACAGTCTTCAAGAGACCCAGTACTTC. Translation gives CASSEYNSLQETQYF. Drawing the rest from reference TRBV25-1 and TRBJ2-5, the complete variable domain is EADIYQTPRYLVIGTGKKITLECSQTMGHDKMYWYQQDPGMELHLIHYSYGVNSTEKGDLSSESTVSRIRTEHFPLTLESARPSHTSQYLCASSEYNSLQETQYFGPGTRLLVL.

This clone appeared a few times. V and J are TRBV19 and TRBJ1-6; D not resolved. Germline CDR1 and CDR2: LNHDA and SQIVND (reference sequence). The length of the CDR3 is 14 residues. Trimming stripped 7 bases from V and 7 bases from J, with 14 bases between. The CDR3 loop reads CASTSQGGNSPLHF. In DNA form, the CDR3 reads TGTGCCAGTACCTCCCAAGGAGGGAATTCACCCCTCCACTTT.

The rearrangement joins TRBV7-9 to TRBJ2-3; unclear D gene. The germline V and J ends were trimmed by 3 bases and 4 bases, with 11 bases remaining between them. CDR3 length: 14 amino acids. From germline, CDR1 is SEHNR and CDR2 FQNEAQ (reference sequence). CDR3 nucleotides: TGTGCCAGCAGCTTCGAGGCTCCGCCAGATACGCAGTATTTT. Protein product: CASSFEAPPDTQYF.

The chain has TRBV10-2 and TRBJ1-1; no definite D call. Germline V lookup: CDR1 WSHSY, CDR2 SAAADI. Trimming left V 1 base short and J 0 bases short, with 3 bases between. There are 13 residues in the CDR3. The DNA of the CDR3 is TGCGCCAGCAGTGAGTTTATGAACACTGAAGCTTTCTTT. The encoded protein is CASSEFMNTEAFF.

This clone appeared a single time. A read error may produce the germline difference seen at one junction end. The V and J genes are TRBV2 and TRBJ2-2, with 7 bases matching TRBD1. Germline values: CDR1 SNHLY, CDR2 FYNNEI. This CDR3 has 19 amino acids. Written as DNA, the CDR3 is TGTGCCAGCAGCGTCGGAGCCGGGACAGCTTATTCGAACAGCGGGGAGCTGTTTTTT. It is translated as CASSVGAGTAYSNSGELFF.

The chain is built from TRBV9 and TRBJ1-3; unclear D gene. Trimming took off 6 bases at V and 4 bases at J, with 11 bases between the two ends. This CDR3 is built from 13 residues. Germline CDR1 SGDLS, CDR2 YYNGEE. The CDR3 here is CASNPGQGNTIYF. The CDR3 region has the DNA TGTGCCAGCAACCCGGGCCAAGGAAACACCATATATTTT.

This clone was seen once. The CDR3 DNA reads as TGTGCCAGCAGCTTCTCCGGTCAGAGCTCCTACGAGCAGTACTTC. This gives the protein CASSFSGQSSYEQYF. The chain recombines TRBV7-8 with TRBJ2-7; no reliable D call. CDR1 and CDR2 (germline): SGHVS, FQNEAQ. The CDR3 runs to 15 residues. Trimming left V 3 bases short and J 0 bases short, with 12 bases between.